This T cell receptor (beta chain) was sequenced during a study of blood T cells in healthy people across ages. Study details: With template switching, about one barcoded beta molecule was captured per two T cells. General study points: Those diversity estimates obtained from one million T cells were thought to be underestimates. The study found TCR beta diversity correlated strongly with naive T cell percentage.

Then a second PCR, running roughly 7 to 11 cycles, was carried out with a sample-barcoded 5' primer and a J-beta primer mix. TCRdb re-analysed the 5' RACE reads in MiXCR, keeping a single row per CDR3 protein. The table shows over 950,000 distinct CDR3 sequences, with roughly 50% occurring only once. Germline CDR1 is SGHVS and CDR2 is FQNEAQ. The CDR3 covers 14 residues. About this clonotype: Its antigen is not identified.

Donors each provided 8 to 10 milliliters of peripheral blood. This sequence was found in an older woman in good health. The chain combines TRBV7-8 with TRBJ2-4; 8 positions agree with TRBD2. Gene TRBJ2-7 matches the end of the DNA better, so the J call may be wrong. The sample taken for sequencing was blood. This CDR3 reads CASEGREGFYEQYF. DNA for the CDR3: TGTGCCAGCGAGGGTCGGGAGGGTTTCTACGAGCAGTACTTC.